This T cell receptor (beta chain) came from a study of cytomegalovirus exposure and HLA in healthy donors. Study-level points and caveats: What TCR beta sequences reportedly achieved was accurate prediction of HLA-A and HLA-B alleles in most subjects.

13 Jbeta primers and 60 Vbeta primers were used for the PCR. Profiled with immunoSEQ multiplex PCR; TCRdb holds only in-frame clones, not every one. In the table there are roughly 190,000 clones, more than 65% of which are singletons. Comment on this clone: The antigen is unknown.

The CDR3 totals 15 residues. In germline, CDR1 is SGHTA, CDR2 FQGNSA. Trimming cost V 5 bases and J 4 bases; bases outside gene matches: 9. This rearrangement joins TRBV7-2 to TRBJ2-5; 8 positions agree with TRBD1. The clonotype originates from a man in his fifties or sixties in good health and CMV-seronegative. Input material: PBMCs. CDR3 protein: CASSRQGLIRETQYF. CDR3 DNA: TGTGCCAGCAGCCGACAGGGGTTGATACGAGAGACCCAGTACTTC.